This is a list of T cell receptor beta chains from one sample in a study of T cells in narcolepsy. Assay used: immunoSEQ multiplex PCR; TCRdb lists only in-frame clones, some missing. The data hold 25,000 to 35,000 clones, with approximately 85% observed a single time. The sequencing input was memory (CD45RA-) CD4+ T cells from blood. These receptors originate from a human donor in good health. Each CDR3 is given with its conserved first and last residue. A D gene is named only where the DNA matches it firmly. Expanded clones are given a class, and other clones once, few, many or no size at all.

TRBV11-1,.,.,TRBJ2-7,CASSPATQGNEQYF,TGTGCCAGCAGCCCCGCAACCCAGGGGAACGAGCAGTACTTC
TRBV15,TRBD1,.,TRBJ1-5,CATSRVTDRVHSNQPQHF,TGTGCCACCAGCAGAGTTACTGACAGGGTACATAGCAATCAGCCCCAGCATTTT
TRBV7-9,.,.,TRBJ2-5,CASSLRQEETQYF,TGTGCCAGCAGCTTACGGCAGGAAGAGACCCAGTACTTC
TRBV2,.,few,TRBJ2-3,CASTGTRGDTQYF,TGTGCCAGCACTGGGACGAGGGGGGATACGCAGTATTTT
TRBV9,TRBD1,few,TRBJ1-3,CASSPRTRGGGNTIYF,TGTGCCAGCAGCCCGCGGACCAGGGGGGGAGGAAACACCATATATTTT
TRBV5-1,TRBD2,.,TRBJ2-1,CASSLTTSGDSKFF,TGCGCCAGCAGTCTGACGACTAGCGGGGATTCTAAGTTCTTC
TRBV7-6,.,.,TRBJ2-7,CASSLDQGFSYEQYF,TGTGCCAGCAGCTTAGATCAGGGGTTCTCCTACGAGCAGTACTTC
TRBV5-1,TRBD1,.,TRBJ2-3,CASRPYYRGTSDTQYF,TGCGCCAGCCGCCCTTATTACAGGGGGACCTCAGATACGCAGTATTTT
TRBV6-6,TRBD1,.,TRBJ2-1,CASSDGQGVRNEQFF,TGTGCCAGCAGCGACGGACAGGGGGTTCGGAATGAGCAGTTCTTC
TRBV28,.,.,TRBJ1-2,CASSFHLNGAQNYGYTF,TGTGCCAGCAGTTTCCACCTTAACGGGGCGCAAAACTATGGCTACACCTTC
TRBV28,TRBD1,.,TRBJ2-7,CASSGDRTGIYEQYF,TGTGCCAGCAGTGGGGACAGGACAGGGATCTACGAGCAGTACTTC
TRBV7-3,.,.,TRBJ2-3,CASSQGRTDTQYF,TGTGCCAGCAGCCAAGGACGCACAGATACGCAGTATTTT
TRBV2,TRBD2,.,TRBJ2-3,CASSGGGSTDTQYF,TGTGCCAGCAGTGGGGGGGGGAGCACAGATACGCAGTATTTT
TRBV4-1,.,.,TRBJ1-2,CASSPVGVGGYTF,TGCGCCAGCAGCCCCGTCGGGGTAGGGGGCTACACCTTC
TRBV6-1,.,few,TRBJ2-3,CASVGASTDTQYF,TGTGCCAGCGTCGGGGCGAGCACAGATACGCAGTATTTT
TRBV5-4,TRBD1,.,TRBJ1-1,CASSLGQGLNTEAFF,TGTGCCAGCAGCTTGGGACAGGGTTTGAACACTGAAGCTTTCTTT
TRBV21-1,.,.,TRBJ2-5,CAGNRDTVNCPQETQYF,TGTGCCGGTAACCGGGACACGGTCAATTGCCCCCAAGAGACCCAGTACTTC
TRBV7-2,.,.,TRBJ2-1,CASSYLASDEQFF,TGTGCCAGCAGCTACCTAGCATCGGATGAGCAGTTCTTC
TRBV28,.,few,TRBJ2-5,CASSLSTGGQYF,TGTGCCAGCAGTTTATCTACCGGGGGCCAGTACTTC
TRBV28,.,.,TRBJ1-5,CASSPRHLSNQPQHF,TGTGCCAGCAGCCCTCGACACCTTTCGAATCAGCCCCAGCATTTT
TRBV28,.,once,TRBJ2-7,CASSNPPYSYEQYF,TGTGCCAGCAGTAATCCACCTTACTCCTACGAGCAGTACTTC
TRBV30,.,.,TRBJ1-2,CAWRGYNYGYTF,TGTGCCTGGAGGGGGTATAACTATGGCTACACCTTC
TRBV7-2,TRBD1,.,TRBJ2-5,CASSDRQGMETQYF,TGTGCCAGCAGCGACCGACAGGGTATGGAGACCCAGTACTTC
TRBV18,.,.,TRBJ2-7,CASSPQPRYEQYF,TGTGCCAGCTCACCTCAGCCCCGGTACGAGCAGTACTTC
TRBV5-6,TRBD1,once,TRBJ1-4,CASSAGLPAGGISEKLFF,TGTGCCAGCAGCGCTGGCCTCCCAGCAGGGGGCATAAGTGAGAAACTGTTTTTT
TRBV11-1,.,few,TRBJ2-7,CASSLGGGTSYEQYF,TGTGCCAGCAGCCTCGGCGGGGGCACCTCCTACGAGCAGTACTTC
TRBV19,.,.,TRBJ1-1,CASSVDRGTEAFF,TGTGCCAGTAGTGTGGACAGAGGCACTGAAGCTTTCTTT
TRBV2,.,few,TRBJ2-6,CASIPISGANVLTF,TGTGCCAGCATCCCGATCTCTGGGGCCAACGTCCTGACTTTC
TRBV5-6,TRBD1,few,TRBJ2-5,CASSSTGVRETQYF,TGTGCCAGCAGCTCAACAGGGGTTCGGGAGACCCAGTACTTC
TRBV6-1,.,once,TRBJ1-4,CASSVWGSNEKLFF,TGTGCCAGCAGTGTTTGGGGGTCTAATGAAAAACTGTTTTTT
TRBV7-9,TRBD1,few,TRBJ1-4,CASSPDRGWDEKLFF,TGTGCCAGCAGCCCAGACAGGGGATGGGATGAAAAACTGTTTTTT
TRBV5-6,.,once,TRBJ2-7,CASSFASSYEQYF,TGTGCCAGCAGCTTCGCAAGCTCCTACGAGCAGTACTTC
TRBV19,.,.,TRBJ2-7,CASSMERVGEQYF,TGTGCCAGTAGTATGGAAAGGGTTGGCGAGCAGTACTTC
TRBV7-9,.,few,TRBJ1-4,CASSQDRGSSEKLFF,TGTGCCAGCAGCCAAGACCGTGGCTCCAGTGAAAAACTGTTTTTT
TRBV6-5,TRBD1,.,TRBJ2-7,CASSSRQGTRDEQYF,TGTGCCAGCAGTTCGAGACAGGGAACAAGGGACGAGCAGTACTTC
TRBV7-8,.,.,TRBJ1-2,CASSLGGANYGYTF,TGTGCCAGCAGCTTAGGTGGGGCTAACTATGGCTACACCTTC
TRBV7-9,.,.,TRBJ1-6,CASSPMTLYNSPLHF,TGTGCCAGCAGCCCCATGACACTCTATAATTCACCCCTCCACTTT
TRBV5-1,.,.,TRBJ1-2,CASSLDLRQGGYTF,TGCGCCAGCAGCTTGGACTTAAGGCAGGGAGGCTACACCTTC
TRBV6-6,.,.,TRBJ2-7,CASSTAKVGTYEQYF,TGTGCCAGCAGTACGGCGAAGGTGGGGACCTACGAGCAGTACTTC
TRBV7-3,TRBD1,.,TRBJ2-3,CASSESTGGVDTQYF,TGTGCCAGCAGCGAATCAACAGGGGGCGTAGATACGCAGTATTTT
TRBV6-6,.,.,TRBJ2-3,CASSQTDRTDTQYF,TGTGCCAGCAGTCAGACAGACCGCACAGATACGCAGTATTTT
TRBV5-4,.,.,TRBJ2-7,CASSSAGGLSYEQYF,TGTGCCAGCAGCAGTGCCGGCGGACTCTCCTACGAGCAGTACTTC
TRBV5-1,TRBD2,.,TRBJ2-7,CASSKGTSGSGGRQYF,TGCGCCAGCAGCAAAGGGACTAGCGGGAGTGGGGGCCGGCAGTACTTC
TRBV5-1,.,.,TRBJ1-6,CASSLGNPSYNSPLHF,TGCGCCAGCAGCTTGGGGAATCCCTCCTATAATTCACCCCTCCACTTT
TRBV30,.,.,TRBJ1-1,CAWSVRGGGEAFF,TGTGCCTGGAGTGTAAGAGGTGGCGGTGAAGCTTTCTTT
TRBV7-8,TRBD2,.,TRBJ2-7,CASSYSGAGYEQYF,TGTGCCAGCAGCTATAGCGGGGCTGGCTACGAGCAGTACTTC
TRBV27,TRBD1,.,TRBJ1-2,CASSYRTGNYGYTF,TGTGCCAGCAGTTATAGGACAGGGAACTATGGCTACACCTTC
TRBV10-2,.,.,TRBJ2-1,CASSESGPIGGQFF,TGCGCCAGCAGTGAGTCGGGACCGATAGGGGGACAGTTCTTC
TRBV13,.,.,TRBJ1-1,CASSLRGAEAFF,TGTGCCAGCAGCTTAAGGGGGGCTGAAGCTTTCTTT
TRBV18,TRBD1,.,TRBJ1-1,CASPPQGAKTEAFF,TGTGCCAGCCCACCACAGGGGGCCAAGACTGAAGCTTTCTTT
TRBV7-9,TRBD1,.,TRBJ1-1,CASSLDGRGEAFF,TGTGCCAGCAGCTTAGATGGCAGGGGGGAAGCTTTCTTT
TRBV19,.,medium-sized,TRBJ2-1,CASSIVFGVYNEQFF,TGTGCCAGTAGTATAGTCTTTGGGGTTTACAATGAGCAGTTCTTC
TRBV2,TRBD1,.,TRBJ2-7,CASSDDRGANQQYF,TGTGCCAGCAGTGACGACAGGGGTGCCAATCAGCAGTACTTC
TRBV13,TRBD2,.,TRBJ2-5,CASSRGLAGQETQYF,TGTGCCAGCAGCAGGGGACTAGCGGGGCAAGAGACCCAGTACTTC
TRBV6-1,TRBD1,.,TRBJ2-2,CASSAGTAVGTGELFF,TGTGCCAGCAGTGCTGGGACAGCCGTGGGCACCGGGGAGCTGTTTTTT
TRBV5-1,TRBD1,.,TRBJ2-5,CASSLGQGTQYF,TGCGCCAGCAGCTTGGGACAGGGGACGCAGTACTTC